This entry lists 27 T cell receptor beta chains sequenced from one sample in a study of T-cell reconstitution after alpha-beta-depleted transplantation in children. Preparation of the TCRbeta library involved a method that used unique molecular identifiers. MiXCR, applied by TCRdb to the PCR reads, yields one record per CDR3 protein. The repertoire holds roughly 500,000 distinct CDR3 sequences, with about 33% as singletons. This specimen consisted of PBMCs from the stem cell graft donor, obtained from the stem cell graft. These receptors originate from a human donor who donated a stem cell graft to a child with aplastic anemia.

Only a few counts were recorded for this clonotype. The chain combines TRBV7-9 with TRBJ1-3, with unresolved D. CDR1 and CDR2 from the germline V gene are SEHNR and FQNEAQ (reference sequence). V was pared by 7 bases and J by 4 bases, with 11 bases between. The CDR3 is 13 amino acids. Here the CDR3 DNA reads TGTGCCAGCATAGCGGATCTCGGAAACACCATATATTTT. It codes for CASIADLGNTIYF.

This clonotype was counted a few times. The V gene is TRBV6-2 or TRBV6-3, the J gene TRBJ1-1; possibly TRBD1 for D (5 bases). Germline V lookup: CDR1 MNHEY, CDR2 SVGEGT. This CDR3 spans 15 amino acids. The V end was cut by 2 bases, the J end by 2 bases, with 12 bases between. CDR3 amino acids: CASSYIGGSNTEAFF. CDR3 sequence (DNA): TGTGCCAGCAGTTACATCGGGGGATCTAACACTGAAGCTTTCTTT.

The J gene is TRBJ2-2, the V gene TRBV5-1, with D tentatively TRBD1 or TRBD2 (6 bases each). The CDR3 has 15 amino acids. V was cut by 5 bases and J by 2 bases, with 13 bases left in between. Per the germline V gene, CDR1 is SGHRS and CDR2 is YFSETQ. DNA of the CDR3: TGCGCCAGCAGACACGGGGGCGTTAACACCGGGGAGCTGTTTTTT. Its translation is CASRHGGVNTGELFF.

This rearrangement joins TRBV7-2 to TRBJ2-7, with D perhaps matching TRBD2 (6 bases). This CDR3 is 16 amino acids long. Germline CDR1 and CDR2: SGHTA and FQGNSA. Between the trimmed V and J ends, which lost 3 bases and 4 bases, there was a span of 19 bases. CDR3 nucleotides: TGTGCCAGCAGCTTCTTCGAGGTGGGACTCGGGTACGAGCAGTACTTC. Its protein is CASSFFEVGLGYEQYF. Complete variable domain (other parts from reference TRBV7-2 and TRBJ2-7): GAGVSQSPSNKVTEKGKDVELRCDPISGHTALYWYRQSLGQGLEFLIYFQGNSAPDKSGLPSDRFSAERTGGSVSTLTIQRTQQEDSAVYLCASSFFEVGLGYEQYFGPGTRLTVT.

This clonotype appeared a few times. The rearrangement joins TRBV20-1 to TRBJ2-3; no clear D gene. The CDR3 consists of 13 residues. Between the trimmed V and J ends, which lost 6 bases and 4 bases, there was a span of 14 bases. In germline, CDR1 is DFQATT, CDR2 SNEGSKA (reference sequence). This chain's CDR3 is CSASPTNADTQYF. The CDR3 nucleotides read TGCAGTGCGAGTCCTACCAACGCAGATACGCAGTATTTT.

The chain employs TRBV7-2 and TRBJ2-3, with TRBD2 matching 10 bases. Per the germline V gene, CDR1 is SGHTA and CDR2 is FQGNSA. CDR3 length: 16 residues. J lost 2 bases, V lost 5 bases, and 7 bases had no gene match. Written as DNA, the CDR3 is TGTGCCAGCAGCCGAGGACTAGCGGTGAACACAGATACGCAGTATTTT. This sequence encodes CASSRGLAVNTDTQYF.

This chain connects TRBV11-2 to TRBJ2-7; D may be TRBD2 (6 bases). Trimming removed 5 bases at V and 3 bases at J, with 20 bases between. Per germline, CDR1 SGHAT and CDR2 FQNNGV. CDR3 size: 16 residues. This CDR3 reads CASSAEVGREIYEQYF. Written as DNA, the CDR3 is TGTGCCAGCAGCGCCGAGGTGGGGCGGGAAATCTACGAGCAGTACTTC.

There are a few counts of this clonotype. The chain joins TRBV29-1 to TRBJ2-7; maybe TRBD1 (5 bases). The CDR3 is 12 amino acids. Per the germline V gene, CDR1 is SQVTM and CDR2 is ANQGSEA. Deletions cut 5 bases from V and 6 bases from J, with 14 bases between. The DNA of the CDR3 is TGCAGCGTTCCCAGGGCCCCAGGCGAGCAGTACGTC. Translating gives CSVPRAPGEQYV.

The chain carries TRBV29-1 and TRBJ2-7, with a tentative D call TRBD1 (6 bases). V dropped 7 bases and J dropped 5 bases, with 9 bases sitting between them. The CDR3 is 10 amino acids. The germline gives CDR1 SQVTM, CDR2 ANQGSEA. CDR3 nucleotides: TGCAGCGCCCGGGACAACGAGCAGTACTTC. Translating gives CSARDNEQYF.

The chain links TRBV20-1 to TRBJ2-1, with D possibly being TRBD2 (5 bases). V dropped 3 bases and J dropped 3 bases, with 6 bases sitting between them. Germline loops: CDR1 DFQATT, CDR2 SNEGSKA (reference sequence). The CDR3 runs 12 residues. The CDR3 region is CSASAGYNEQFF. The DNA for the CDR3 is TGCAGTGCTAGTGCGGGCTACAATGAGCAGTTCTTC.

This chain connects TRBV2 to TRBJ1-3, with a weak D call TRBD1 (6 bases). Looked up from germline, CDR1 is SNHLY and CDR2 is FYNNEI. CDR3 size: 16 residues. V lost 4 bases and J lost 0, with 13 bases in between. The CDR3 sequence: CASSVGTPTSGNTIYF. DNA for the CDR3: TGTGCCAGCAGTGTAGGGACACCGACCTCTGGAAACACCATATATTTT.

This clonotype was detected a few times. The chain uses TRBV29-1 and TRBJ2-7; no reliable D call. Trimming took 3 bases from V and 4 from J, leaving 13 bases between them. CDR3 size: 13 residues. CDR1 and CDR2 from the germline V gene are SQVTM and ANQGSEA. Written as DNA, the CDR3 is TGCAGCGTTGAGGTCCTAGGCCGGTACGAGCAGTACTTC. Protein product: CSVEVLGRYEQYF.

V gene TRBV5-1 combines with J gene TRBJ1-5, with a possible D match to TRBD1 (5 bases). With 4 bases removed from V and 4 bases from J, the gap between germline ends came to 15 bases. The CDR3 is 15 residues long. CDR1 and CDR2 from the germline V gene are SGHRS and YFSETQ. CDR3 DNA sequence: TGCGCCAGCAGCCGCGGGACGGAGCAAAATCAGCCCCAGCATTTT. Residues: CASSRGTEQNQPQHF.

The V and J genes are TRBV11-1 and TRBJ2-5, with 16 nucleotides matching TRBD2. Germline loops: CDR1 SGHAT, CDR2 FQDESV (reference sequence). CDR3 length: 19 residues. With V trimmed by 5 bases and J by 9 bases, 18 bases remained unmatched. The CDR3 DNA follows: TGTGCCAGCAGCCCGCGTACGGGACTAGCGGGAGGGGGGCCGTACGCCCAGTACTTC. Protein product: CASSPRTGLAGGGPYAQYF. Drawing the rest from reference TRBV11-1 and TRBJ2-5, the complete variable domain is EAEVAQSPRYKITEKSQAVAFWCDPISGHATLYWYRQILGQGPELLVQFQDESVVDDSQLPKDRFSAERLKGVDSTLKIQPAELGDSAMYLCASSPRTGLAGGGPYAQYFGPGTRLLVL.

This clonotype was observed at least ten times. The chain combines TRBV25-1 with TRBJ2-1; 8 positions agree with TRBD1. This CDR3 has 15 amino acids. With 6 bases clipped from V and 3 bases from J, the junction kept 7 bases outside the gene matches. The germline gives CDR1 MGHDK, CDR2 SYGVNS. The CDR3 loop reads CASSPGGAGYNEQFF. The CDR3 nucleotides are TGTGCCAGCAGCCCAGGGGGCGCGGGCTACAATGAGCAGTTCTTC.

In its sample, this clonotype was seen a few times. The V call is TRBV27, the J call TRBJ2-3; D is tentatively TRBD1 or TRBD2 (5 bases each). The CDR3 is 16 residues long. V gave up 3 bases and J gave up 0 bases, with 13 bases separating them. Germline V gene lookup returns CDR1 MNHEY and CDR2 SMNVEV (reference sequence). The CDR3 is CASSLLGPWSTDTQYF. CDR3 nucleotide sequence: TGTGCCAGCAGTTTGTTGGGACCCTGGAGCACAGATACGCAGTATTTT.

This rearrangement joins TRBV29-1 to TRBJ2-7; 8 positions match TRBD2. The germline V gene has CDR1 SQVTM and CDR2 ANQGSEA. CDR3 length: 13 amino acids. V was clipped by 4 bases and J by 2 bases; unmatched bases: 4. CDR3 bases: TGCAGCGTTGCAACTAGCGGAACCTACGAGCAGTACGTC. Protein product: CSVATSGTYEQYV.

Concerning this clonotype: The junction does not match germline at one end; this may be a read error. The J gene is TRBJ1-2, the V gene TRBV12-3 or TRBV12-4; D is unclear. The CDR3 has 11 amino acids. CDR3 residues: CASSLKGALAF. CDR3 bases: TGTGCCAGCAGTTTAAAGGGAGCCCTCGCCTTC.

The V call is TRBV29-1, the J call TRBJ2-3; 14 bases are a match to TRBD2. Trimming took 6 bases from V and 4 from J; bases not matched to a gene: 3. Germline CDR1 is SQVTM and CDR2 is ANQGSEA. This CDR3 comprises 14 residues. CDR3 coding DNA: TGCAGCGTGGTGACTAGCGGGAGGGCAGATACGCAGTATTTT. Translated, it gives CSVVTSGRADTQYF.

V and J are TRBV7-9 and TRBJ1-1; 8 bases map to TRBD1. V lost 5 bases to trimming and J lost 4 bases; unmatched junction nucleotides: 9. CDR1 is SEHNR and CDR2 is FQNEAQ in the germline V gene (reference sequence). There are 15 residues in the CDR3. DNA of the CDR3: TGTGCCAGCAGCCCCGGACAGGGTATTACCACTGAAGCTTTCTTT. Residues: CASSPGQGITTEAFF. Combining the CDR3 with reference TRBV7-9 and TRBJ1-1 gives the whole variable domain DTGVSQNPRHKITKRGQNVTFRCDPISEHNRLYWYRQTLGQGPEFLTYFQNEAQLEKSRLLSDRFSAERPKGSFSTLEIQRTEQGDSAMYLCASSPGQGITTEAFFGQGTRLTVV.

The CDR3 sequence: CASSWPGAGYTF. CDR3 nucleotide sequence: TGTGCCAGCAGCTGGCCAGGTGCTGGCTACACCTTC. The chain joins TRBV7-9 to TRBJ1-2; D not resolved. The germline CDR1 and CDR2 sequences are SEHNR and FQNEAQ (reference sequence). V gave up 4 bases and J gave up 7 bases, with 10 bases separating them. The CDR3 extends over 12 amino acids.

The rearrangement uses TRBV6-1 and TRBJ1-2, with a tentative D call TRBD1 (5 bases). Germline CDR1 and CDR2: MNHNS and SASEGT. V shed 10 bases and J shed 7 bases, with 19 bases lying between them. The CDR3 spans 13 residues. This chain's CDR3 is CATSRQGASGYTF. CDR3 DNA sequence: TGTGCCACCTCTCGTCAGGGAGCGAGTGGCTACACCTTC.

This chain connects TRBV11-2 to TRBJ2-1; D remains ambiguous. Trimming cost V 5 bases and J 12 bases, with 14 bases left between them. CDR1 is SGHAT and CDR2 is FQNNGV in the germline V gene. This CDR3 region has 12 residues. In DNA form, the CDR3 reads TGTGCCAGCAGCCACCTCGATCAATGGCAGTTCTTC. Translated, it gives CASSHLDQWQFF.

This clonotype has at least ten counts. This chain uses TRBV27 with TRBJ2-2; D may be TRBD2 (6 bases). Deletions cut 5 bases from V and 1 base from J, with 8 bases between. The germline V gene has CDR1 MNHEY and CDR2 SMNVEV (reference sequence). The CDR3 has 14 amino acids. CDR3 residues: CASSTGGNTGELFF. The CDR3 DNA is TGTGCCAGCAGTACCGGGGGGAACACCGGGGAGCTGTTTTTT.

In its sample, this clonotype was seen a few times. V is TRBV18 and J is TRBJ1-2; TRBD1 agrees at 7 bases. The CDR3 is made up of 15 amino acids. Losses at the gene ends were 3 bases for V and 6 bases for J; bases not matched to a gene: 10. CDR1 is KGHSH and CDR2 is LQKENI in the germline V gene. The CDR3 here is CASSPTGTDKHGYTF. The DNA of the CDR3 is TGTGCCAGCTCACCGACCGGGACAGATAAGCATGGCTACACCTTC.

There are a few counts of this clonotype. This chain joins TRBV10-3 and TRBJ1-1, with 7 bases fitting TRBD1. The length of the CDR3 is 12 residues. Trimming cost V 6 bases and J 8 bases; bases outside gene matches: 6. Germline V CDR1 and CDR2: ENHRY, SYGVKD. In nucleotides, the CDR3 is TGTGCCATCAGCGACCCAGGGGGGGAAGCTTTCTTT. Protein sequence: CAISDPGGEAFF.

V usage is TRBV13 and J usage is TRBJ1-5, with 8 bases that match TRBD1. The trim removed 6 bases at V and 3 bases at J, leaving 7 bases unmatched. The germline CDR1 and CDR2 sequences are PRHDT and FYEKMQ (reference sequence). The CDR3 totals 15 residues. In DNA form, the CDR3 reads TGTGCCAGCAGTATTGGACAGGGCCACAATCAGCCCCAGCATTTT. This sequence encodes CASSIGQGHNQPQHF.